This T cell receptor beta chain emerged from a study of blood T cell repertoires in COVID-19. Overall study: The United States, Italy and Spain provided the acute and convalescent COVID-19 samples. Sample material is recorded as cDNA or gDNA derived from T cells, B-cell-depleted T cells, or PBMCs.

CDR1 SGHVS and CDR2 FNYEAQ come from the germline V gene. The length of the CDR3 is 17 residues. Trimming cost V 2 bases and J 2 bases, with 18 bases left between them. As handled by the study authors: Amplified reference gene primers provided the basis for estimating nucleated cell counts. Repertoires were generated with immunoSEQ multiplex PCR, while TCRdb's copy carries only in-frame clones and drops some. V and J calls and clone size are as listed in that table; D and trimming were resolved from the DNA. Counted here are tens of thousands of clones, around 82% occurring once; the ten biggest clones make up 39%.

The rearrangement uses TRBV7-6 and TRBJ1-1; no firm D call. This sequence originates from a man older than 75 with active or convalescent COVID-19. Sequenced input: peripheral blood. The CDR3 is CASSLSLRFGGNTEAFF. The CDR3 bases are TGTGCCAGCAGCTTATCCCTTAGGTTTGGCGGAAACACTGAAGCTTTCTTT. The full variable domain, rest sourced from reference TRBV7-6 and TRBJ1-1, is GAGVSQSPRYKVTKRGQDVALRCDPISGHVSLYWYRQALGQGPEFLTYFNYEAQQDKSGLPNDRFSAERPEGSISTLTIQRTEQRDSAMYRCASSLSLRFGGNTEAFFGQGTRLTVV.